The rows below give T cell receptor beta chains drawn from one sample of a study of T-cell memory formation after mild COVID-19. In TCRdb, the 5' RACE reads were re-called with MiXCR into one record per CDR3 protein. The sample has 150,000 to 200,000 distinct CDR3 sequences, approximately 10% seen once. Sequencing used PBMCs or a T cell subset sorted from them (not recorded which). These receptors originate from a man between 18 and 29 years old who had mild COVID-19 (a few samples of this study predate the infection). Cell type and time point are not known. The CDR3 runs from the conserved cysteine through the conserved F or W. Fields, in order: D gene, clone size, V gene, J gene, CDR3 DNA, CDR3 protein. The D gene is left open where the match is weak. A clone size is listed for some rows: how often the clone was seen (once, few, many), or a class if it is expanded.

d_gene: .
abundance: medium-sized
v_gene: TRBV18
j_gene: TRBJ2-5
CDR3nt: TGTGCCAGCTCACCACCGTTAAGTGGGGCCGCGGAGACCCAGTACTTC
CDR3aa: CASSPPLSGAAETQYF

d_gene: .
abundance: .
v_gene: TRBV9
j_gene: TRBJ1-2
CDR3nt: TGTGCCAGCAGCGTAGTGGCAGGGGATTTAGGCTACACCTTC
CDR3aa: CASSVVAGDLGYTF

d_gene: TRBD2
abundance: .
v_gene: TRBV4-1
j_gene: TRBJ2-2
CDR3nt: TGCGCCAGCAGCCAAGTTAACGCGGGGGTGAGCACCGGGGAGCTGTTTTTT
CDR3aa: CASSQVNAGVSTGELFF

d_gene: TRBD1
abundance: .
v_gene: TRBV6-6
j_gene: TRBJ1-5
CDR3nt: TGTGCCAGCAGTCGCGACAGGGGAATTCAGCCCCAGCATTTT
CDR3aa: CASSRDRGIQPQHF

d_gene: TRBD1
abundance: .
v_gene: TRBV28
j_gene: TRBJ1-5
CDR3nt: TGTGCCAGCAGCACAGGACAGGGAAGCAATCAGCCCCAGCATTTT
CDR3aa: CASSTGQGSNQPQHF

d_gene: .
abundance: .
v_gene: TRBV4-1
j_gene: TRBJ1-1
CDR3nt: TGCGCCAGCAGCCATGTTGGACGGGGAGTGAACACTGAAGCTTTCTTT
CDR3aa: CASSHVGRGVNTEAFF

d_gene: .
abundance: once
v_gene: TRBV7-2
j_gene: TRBJ1-5
CDR3nt: TGTGCCAGCAGCTTAGTTGGCGGTGGAAGCAATCAGCCCCAGCATTTT
CDR3aa: CASSLVGGGSNQPQHF

d_gene: .
abundance: .
v_gene: TRBV7-9
j_gene: TRBJ2-3
CDR3nt: TGTGCCAGCAGCCCAGCGAGGGACGGGACTAGCACAGATACGCAGTATTTT
CDR3aa: CASSPARDGTSTDTQYF

d_gene: TRBD1
abundance: few
v_gene: TRBV5-1
j_gene: TRBJ1-6
CDR3nt: TGCGCCAGCAGCTTGGAAGGGACAGGGGTTTCACCCCTCCACTTT
CDR3aa: CASSLEGTGVSPLHF

d_gene: .
abundance: few
v_gene: TRBV19
j_gene: TRBJ2-5
CDR3nt: TGTGCCAGTAGCGGACAGCTCGGAGAGACCCAGTACTTC
CDR3aa: CASSGQLGETQYF

d_gene: TRBD2
abundance: many
v_gene: TRBV3-1
j_gene: TRBJ2-3
CDR3nt: TGTGCCAGCAGCCCTACAGCGGGGAGCACAGATACGCAGTATTTT
CDR3aa: CASSPTAGSTDTQYF

d_gene: TRBD1
abundance: .
v_gene: TRBV5-1
j_gene: TRBJ2-2
CDR3nt: TGCGCCAGCAGGGACAGGGGTTATACCGGGGAGCTGTTTTTT
CDR3aa: CASRDRGYTGELFF

d_gene: .
abundance: .
v_gene: TRBV4-3
j_gene: TRBJ2-7
CDR3nt: TGCGCCAGCAGCCAAGATAGATTCGGCGAGCAGTACTTC
CDR3aa: CASSQDRFGEQYF

d_gene: .
abundance: few
v_gene: TRBV6-2/TRBV6-3
j_gene: TRBJ2-3
CDR3nt: TGTGCCAGCAGTTCCGTAAGGAGACCGGATAAGTATTTT
CDR3aa: CASSSVRRPDKYF

d_gene: .
abundance: few
v_gene: TRBV5-1
j_gene: TRBJ2-7
CDR3nt: TGCGCCAGCCAGACGTACGAGCAGTACTTC
CDR3aa: CASQTYEQYF

d_gene: TRBD2
abundance: .
v_gene: TRBV5-1
j_gene: TRBJ2-1
CDR3nt: TGCGCCAGCAGCCCAGGAGAGCGGGGCAATGAGCAGTTCTTC
CDR3aa: CASSPGERGNEQFF

d_gene: .
abundance: few
v_gene: TRBV6-2/TRBV6-3
j_gene: TRBJ2-7
CDR3nt: TGTGCCAGCAGTTACGGGGTTTACGAGCAGTACTTC
CDR3aa: CASSYGVYEQYF

d_gene: .
abundance: few
v_gene: TRBV2
j_gene: TRBJ1-2
CDR3nt: TGTGCCAGCAGTGTCCTTTGGGATAAGGGCTATGGCTACACCTTC
CDR3aa: CASSVLWDKGYGYTF

d_gene: .
abundance: few
v_gene: TRBV27
j_gene: TRBJ1-6
CDR3nt: TGTGCCTCGGCGGGGTATAATTCACCCCTCCACTTT
CDR3aa: CASAGYNSPLHF

d_gene: .
abundance: .
v_gene: TRBV29-1
j_gene: TRBJ1-5
CDR3nt: TGCAGCGTTGGGGAGACAGGTCCCCATCAGCCCCAGCATTTT
CDR3aa: CSVGETGPHQPQHF